What follows are 14 T cell receptor beta chains derived from one specimen sequenced in a study of blood T cell repertoires in COVID-19 (TCRdb year 2020). Preparation of the library involved the immunoSEQ multiplex PCR assay. TCRdb obtained this table from immuneACCESS and retained in-frame rearrangements with V and J assigned. These tables miss some clones; where compared with another copy, unresolved V genes account for less than half of the shortfall, and the remainder is unexplained. The sample records fewer than 250,000 clones, approximately 84% of which are singletons. Of the sample, 1.5% to 2% falls within the top ten clones. Sequencing input: PBMCs or T cells enriched from blood (not recorded which). The receptor set was obtained from a man between 60 and 70 years old who had recovered from COVID-19.

This clone was detected only once. The chain couples TRBV7-9 to TRBJ2-7; 8 bases are shared with TRBD1. V lost 0 bases, J lost 3 bases, and 7 bases stayed unmatched. Germline V CDR1 and CDR2: SEHNR, FQNEAQ (reference sequence). The CDR3 loop spans 16 amino acids. This CDR3 reads CASSLALAGGLYEQYF. The CDR3 DNA is TGTGCCAGCAGCTTAGCGCTGGCAGGGGGCCTCTACGAGCAGTACTTC.

This clone has just a few counts. The genes are TRBV7-2 and TRBJ1-2; TRBD1 matches at 8 bases. The germline gives CDR1 SGHTA, CDR2 FQGNSA. Unmatched junction bases numbered 5, after V lost 3 bases and J lost 2 bases. The CDR3 contains 15 residues. The CDR3 is CASSFPGQANYGYTF. Here the CDR3 DNA reads TGTGCCAGCAGCTTCCCGGGACAGGCCAACTATGGCTACACCTTC. Using reference TRBV7-2 and TRBJ1-2 for the parts outside the CDR3, the full variable domain is GAGVSQSPSNKVTEKGKDVELRCDPISGHTALYWYRQSLGQGLEFLIYFQGNSAPDKSGLPSDRFSAERTGGSVSTLTIQRTQQEDSAVYLCASSFPGQANYGYTFGSGTRLTVV.

This clone was detected a few times. The CDR3 DNA is TGTGCCACCAGTGATGCCCCAGGGGTCGATTCTGGGGCCAACGTCCTGACTTTC. Amino acid sequence: CATSDAPGVDSGANVLTF. This sequence joins TRBV24-1 and TRBJ2-6; maybe TRBD1 (6 bases). The V end lost 3 bases, the J end lost 1 base, and 15 bases lay between the germline ends. The germline gives CDR1 KGHDR, CDR2 SFDVKD. CDR3 size: 18 residues.

J is TRBJ2-3 and V is TRBV7-9, with D perhaps TRBD1 (6 bases). This CDR3 has 15 amino acids. Germline V gene sequence: CDR1 SEHNR, CDR2 FQNEAQ (reference sequence). Trimming pared 5 bases from V and 2 bases from J, leaving 14 bases between. CDR3 sequence: CASSARQEDTDTQYF. The DNA of the CDR3 is TGTGCCAGCAGCGCCAGACAGGAAGACACAGATACGCAGTATTTT.

The chain couples TRBV6-6 to TRBJ1-4, with a possible D match to TRBD1 (6 bases). The CDR3 contains 16 residues. Germline V gene sequence: CDR1 MNHNY, CDR2 SVGAGI (reference sequence). Trimming took 0 bases from V and 8 from J, leaving 16 bases between them. This chain's CDR3 is CASSYSVGGRWEKLFF. The CDR3 nucleotides are TGTGCCAGCAGTTACTCGGTGGGGGGGCGTTGGGAAAAACTGTTTTTT.

The V and J genes are TRBV5-1 and TRBJ2-7; 9 positions match TRBD1. The V and J ends lost 3 bases and 7 bases, in that order; junction bases with no gene match: 11. Germline V gene lookup returns CDR1 SGHRS and CDR2 YFSETQ. The CDR3 length is 15 residues. DNA of the CDR3: TGCGCCAGCAGCTCGGACAGGGGAGTATCGGGGGAGCAGTACTTC. This codes for CASSSDRGVSGEQYF.

The chain carries TRBV24-1 and TRBJ2-2; 7 bases are shared with TRBD1. The germline CDR1 and CDR2 sequences are KGHDR and SFDVKD. The CDR3 length is 13 residues. V shed 9 bases and J 6 bases; nucleotides not matched to a gene: 6. This CDR3 is CATEGQLAGELFF. CDR3 nucleotide sequence: TGTGCCACCGAGGGACAGCTGGCCGGGGAGCTGTTTTTT.

The J gene is TRBJ2-7, the V gene TRBV6-5; possible D gene TRBD1, 6 bases. CDR1 is MNHEY, CDR2 SVGAGI, per germline. With 0 bases removed from V and 2 bases from J, the gap between germline ends came to 14 bases. The CDR3 runs to 16 residues. CDR3 amino acids: CASSYSLRTVPYEQYF. The CDR3 bases are TGTGCCAGCAGTTACTCCCTACGGACAGTTCCCTACGAGCAGTACTTC.

This rearrangement joins TRBV25-1 to TRBJ2-1; 12 bases match TRBD1. CDR1 and CDR2 from the germline V gene are MGHDK and SYGVNS. The J segment lost 7 bases and the V segment lost 5 bases, leaving 12 bases of the junction unmatched. The CDR3 length is 17 residues. The DNA for the CDR3 is TGTGCCAGCAGTCCGACTCCGGGACAGGGGGCTTGGAATGAGCAGTTCTTC. This gives the protein CASSPTPGQGAWNEQFF. Variable domain in full (rest from reference TRBV25-1 and TRBJ2-1): EADIYQTPRYLVIGTGKKITLECSQTMGHDKMYWYQQDPGMELHLIHYSYGVNSTEKGDLSSESTVSRIRTEHFPLTLESARPSHTSQYLCASSPTPGQGAWNEQFFGPGTRLTVL.

This chain connects TRBV14 to TRBJ1-2; D unresolved. This CDR3 contains 15 residues. In germline, CDR1 is SGHDN, CDR2 FVKESK. V shed 1 base and J shed 2 bases, with 11 bases lying between them. The CDR3 sequence is CASSQGFDGNYGYTF. CDR3 sequence (DNA): TGTGCCAGCAGCCAAGGATTCGACGGGAACTATGGCTACACCTTC.

This rearrangement joins TRBV10-1 to TRBJ1-5, with 8 bases aligning to TRBD1. The CDR3 runs 14 residues. J lost 3 bases, V lost 6 bases, and 4 bases had no gene match. Germline CDR1 is WNHNN and CDR2 is SYGVQD (reference sequence). DNA of the CDR3: TGCGCCAGCAGCGACAGGGGTAACAATCAGCCCCAGCATTTT. Residues: CASSDRGNNQPQHF.

Written as DNA, the CDR3 is TGCGCCAGCAGCTTCGGAACTACAAACTACGAGCAGTACTTC. It codes for CASSFGTTNYEQYF. This chain links TRBV5-1 with TRBJ2-7; D unresolved. The CDR3 sequence is 14 residues long. Germline-derived CDR1 and CDR2 are SGHRS and YFSETQ. The V end lost 2 bases, the J end lost 3 bases, and 12 bases lay between the germline ends.

This clone appeared a few times. The chain recombines TRBV2 with TRBJ2-7, with a tentative D call TRBD1 (6 bases). V was clipped by 7 bases and J by 1 base, with 17 bases between them. Germline lookup yields CDR1 SNHLY and CDR2 FYNNEI. CDR3 size: 15 residues. The CDR3 DNA follows: TGTGCCAGCATAGTCGACAGGCCCACATCCTACGAGCAGTACTTC. This translates into CASIVDRPTSYEQYF. The whole variable domain, remainder taken from reference TRBV2 and TRBJ2-7, is EPEVTQTPSHQVTQMGQEVILRCVPISNHLYFYWYRQILGQKVEFLVSFYNNEISEKSEIFDDQFSVERPDGSNFTLKIRSTKLEDSAMYFCASIVDRPTSYEQYFGPGTRLTVT.

The chain joins TRBV3-1 (or the pseudogene TRBV3-2) to TRBJ1-6; TRBD1 is a possible D gene (5 bases). Between the trimmed V and J ends, which lost 4 bases and 12 bases, there was a span of 13 bases. This CDR3 has 13 amino acids. Germline loops: CDR1 LGHDT, CDR2 YNNKEL (reference sequence). The CDR3 DNA reads TGTGCCAGCAGCCCCAAGGGGAAGTTACCCCTCCACTTT. This sequence encodes CASSPKGKLPLHF.